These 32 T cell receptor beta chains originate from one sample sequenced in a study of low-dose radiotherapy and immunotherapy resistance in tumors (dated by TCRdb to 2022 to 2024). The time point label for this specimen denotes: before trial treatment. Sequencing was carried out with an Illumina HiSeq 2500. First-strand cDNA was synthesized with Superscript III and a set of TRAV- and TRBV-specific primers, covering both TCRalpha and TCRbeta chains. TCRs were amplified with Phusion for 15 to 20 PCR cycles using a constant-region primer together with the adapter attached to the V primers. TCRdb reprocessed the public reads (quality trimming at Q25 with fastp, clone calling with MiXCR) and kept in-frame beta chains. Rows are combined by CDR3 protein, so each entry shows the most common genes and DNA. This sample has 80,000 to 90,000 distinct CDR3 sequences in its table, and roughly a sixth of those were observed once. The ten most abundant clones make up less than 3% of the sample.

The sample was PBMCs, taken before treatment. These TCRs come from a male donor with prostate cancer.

CDR3 bases: TGTGCCAGCAGCCTCCCGCAAGACTCCTCGGGGGATGAGCAGTTCTTC. Translated, it gives CASSLPQDSSGDEQFF. The gene calls are TRBV6-2 or TRBV6-3 and TRBJ2-1; a weak D match, TRBD2 (6 bases). Looked up from germline, CDR1 is MNHEY and CDR2 is SVGEGT. V was trimmed by 6 bases and J by 8 bases, leaving 23 bases between them. This CDR3 is 16 amino acids long.

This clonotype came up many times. Here the CDR3 reads CSARVSQSSYNSPLHF. CDR3 nucleotides: TGCAGTGCTAGAGTGTCGCAGAGCTCCTATAATTCACCCCTCCACTTT. The chain recombines TRBV20-1 with TRBJ1-6; D unresolved. The CDR3 covers 16 residues. V gave up 1 base and J gave up 0 bases, with 10 bases separating them. CDR1 is DFQATT and CDR2 is SNEGSKA in the germline V gene (reference sequence).

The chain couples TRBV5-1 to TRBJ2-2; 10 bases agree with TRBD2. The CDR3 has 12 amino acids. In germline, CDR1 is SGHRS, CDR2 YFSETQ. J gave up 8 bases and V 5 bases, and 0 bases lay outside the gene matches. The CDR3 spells CASRGLAGELFF. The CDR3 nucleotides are TGCGCCAGCAGGGGACTAGCGGGGGAGCTGTTTTTT. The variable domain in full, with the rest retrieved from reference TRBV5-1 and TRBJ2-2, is KAGVTQTPRYLIKTRGQQVTLSCSPISGHRSVSWYQQTPGQGLQFLFEYFSETQRNKGNFPGRFSGRQFSNSRSEMNVSTLELGDSALYLCASRGLAGELFFGEGSRLTVL.

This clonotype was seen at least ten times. CDR3 coding DNA: TGTGCCAGCAGCCAAGCAGCAGGGGGCGGGAACACTGAAGCTTTCTTT. Translated, it gives CASSQAAGGGNTEAFF. The gene calls are TRBV3-1 and TRBJ1-1; TRBD1 matches 8 bases. The CDR3 extends over 16 amino acids. The ends lost 1 base at V and 1 base at J; junction bases unmatched: 5. The germline gives CDR1 LGHDT, CDR2 YNNKEL (reference sequence).

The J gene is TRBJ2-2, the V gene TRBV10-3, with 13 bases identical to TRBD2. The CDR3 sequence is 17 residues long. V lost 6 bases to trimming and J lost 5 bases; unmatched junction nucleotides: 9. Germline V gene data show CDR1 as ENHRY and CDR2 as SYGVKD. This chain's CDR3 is CAIRTSGGGKNTGELFF. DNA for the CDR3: TGTGCCATCAGAACTAGCGGGGGGGGAAAAAATACCGGGGAGCTGTTTTTT.

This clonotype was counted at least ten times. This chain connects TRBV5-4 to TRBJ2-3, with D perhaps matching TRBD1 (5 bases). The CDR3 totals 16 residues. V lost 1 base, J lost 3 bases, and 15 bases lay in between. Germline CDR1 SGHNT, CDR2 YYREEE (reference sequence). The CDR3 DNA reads TGTGCCAGCAGCTTGAGTGGGGCCTCGTGGACAGATACGCAGTATTTT. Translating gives CASSLSGASWTDTQYF.

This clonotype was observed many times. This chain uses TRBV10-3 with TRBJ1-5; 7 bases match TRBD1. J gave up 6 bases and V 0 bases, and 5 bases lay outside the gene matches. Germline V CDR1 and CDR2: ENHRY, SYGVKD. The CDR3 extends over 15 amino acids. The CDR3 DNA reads TGTGCCATCAGTGAGTCAGGGGGCTTGAGTCAGCCCCAGCATTTT. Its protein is CAISESGGLSQPQHF.

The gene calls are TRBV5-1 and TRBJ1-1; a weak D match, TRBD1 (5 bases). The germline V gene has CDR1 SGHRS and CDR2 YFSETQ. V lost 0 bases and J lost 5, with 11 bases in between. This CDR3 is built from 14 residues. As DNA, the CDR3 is TGCGCCAGCAGCTTGGTACGGGAGGGGACTGAAGCTTTCTTT. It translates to CASSLVREGTEAFF.

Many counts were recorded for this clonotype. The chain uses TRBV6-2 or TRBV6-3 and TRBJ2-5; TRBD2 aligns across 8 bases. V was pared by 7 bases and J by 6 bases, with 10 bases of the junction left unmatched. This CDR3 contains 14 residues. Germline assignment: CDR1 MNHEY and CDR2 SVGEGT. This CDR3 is CASTWTGGLKTQYF. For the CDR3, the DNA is TGTGCCAGCACCTGGACGGGGGGGTTGAAGACCCAGTACTTC.

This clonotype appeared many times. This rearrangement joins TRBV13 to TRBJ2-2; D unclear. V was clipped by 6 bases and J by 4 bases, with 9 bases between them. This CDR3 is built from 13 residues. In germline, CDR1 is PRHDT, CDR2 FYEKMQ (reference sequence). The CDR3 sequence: CASSEFGTGELFF. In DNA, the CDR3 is TGTGCCAGCAGTGAATTTGGCACCGGGGAGCTGTTTTTT.

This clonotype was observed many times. CDR3 amino acids: CAWSVGAGGYTF. The CDR3 DNA reads as TGTGCCTGGAGTGTAGGGGCGGGTGGCTACACCTTC. The chain has TRBV30 and TRBJ1-2; possibly TRBD1 for D (5 bases). The CDR3 totals 12 residues. The germline V gene has CDR1 GTSNPN and CDR2 SVGIG (reference sequence). V gave up 0 bases and J gave up 7 bases, with 9 bases separating them.

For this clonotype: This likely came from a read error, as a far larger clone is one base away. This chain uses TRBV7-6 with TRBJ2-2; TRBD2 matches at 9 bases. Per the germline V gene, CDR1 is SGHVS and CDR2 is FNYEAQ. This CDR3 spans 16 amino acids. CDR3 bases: TGTGCCAGCAGCTTAGTTGCTAGCGGGGTCACCGAGGAGCTGTTTTTT. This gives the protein CASSLVASGVTEELFF.

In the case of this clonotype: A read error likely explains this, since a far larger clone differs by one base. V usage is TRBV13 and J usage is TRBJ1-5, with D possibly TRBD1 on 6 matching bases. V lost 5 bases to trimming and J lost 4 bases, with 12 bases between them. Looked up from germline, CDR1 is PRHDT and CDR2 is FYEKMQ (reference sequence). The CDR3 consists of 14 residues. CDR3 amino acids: CASSVRGWNQPQHF. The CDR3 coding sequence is TGTGCCAGCAGCGTCAGGGGTTGGAATCAGCCCCAGCATTTT. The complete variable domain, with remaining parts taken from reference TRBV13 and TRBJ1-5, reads AAGVIQSPRHLIKEKRETATLKCYPIPRHDTVYWYQQGPGQDPQFLISFYEKMQSDKGSIPDRFSAQQFSDYHSELNMSSLELGDSALYFCASSVRGWNQPQHFGDGTRLSIL.

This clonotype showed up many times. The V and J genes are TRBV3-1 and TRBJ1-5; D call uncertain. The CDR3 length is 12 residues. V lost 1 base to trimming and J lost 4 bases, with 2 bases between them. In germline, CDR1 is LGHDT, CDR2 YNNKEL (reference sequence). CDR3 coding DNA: TGTGCCAGCAGCCAAGCAAATCAGCCCCAGCATTTT. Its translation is CASSQANQPQHF. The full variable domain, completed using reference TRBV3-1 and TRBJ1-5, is DTAVSQTPKYLVTQMGNDKSIKCEQNLGHDTMYWYKQDSKKFLKIMFSYNNKELIINETVPNRFSPKSPDKAHLNLHINSLELGDSAVYFCASSQANQPQHFGDGTRLSIL.

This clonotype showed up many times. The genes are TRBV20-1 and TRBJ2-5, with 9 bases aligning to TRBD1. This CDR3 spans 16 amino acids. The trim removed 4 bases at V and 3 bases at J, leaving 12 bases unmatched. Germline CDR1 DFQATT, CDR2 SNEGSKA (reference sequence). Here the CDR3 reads CSAIFPGQGVEETQYF. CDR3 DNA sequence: TGCAGTGCTATATTCCCGGGACAGGGAGTCGAAGAGACCCAGTACTTC.

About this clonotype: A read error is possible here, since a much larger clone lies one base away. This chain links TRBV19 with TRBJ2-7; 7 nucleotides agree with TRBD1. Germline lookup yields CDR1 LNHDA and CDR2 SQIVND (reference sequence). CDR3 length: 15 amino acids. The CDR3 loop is CARSIDPDRKYEQYF. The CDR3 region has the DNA TGTGCCAGGAGTATAGATCCGGACAGGAAATACGAGCAGTACTTC.

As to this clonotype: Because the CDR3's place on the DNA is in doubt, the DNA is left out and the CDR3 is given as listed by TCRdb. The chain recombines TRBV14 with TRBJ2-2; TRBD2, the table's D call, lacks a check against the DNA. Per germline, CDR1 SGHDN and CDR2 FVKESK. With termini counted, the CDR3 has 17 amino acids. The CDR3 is CASSQPGLVGTGELFFF.

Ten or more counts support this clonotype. CDR3 bases: TGTGCCAGCACCCCGGACAGTAGGAACACTGAAGCTTTCTTT. This codes for CASTPDSRNTEAFF. The chain joins TRBV6-2 or TRBV6-3 to TRBJ1-1; tentative D call: TRBD1 (6 bases). Germline CDR1 reads MNHEY; CDR2 reads SVGEGT. The V end was cut by 7 bases, the J end by 1 base, with 13 bases between. This CDR3 spans 14 amino acids.

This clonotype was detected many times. CDR3 loop: CASSQTGRSSYEQYF. CDR3 nucleotide sequence: TGTGCCAGCAGCCAGACAGGGAGGAGCTCCTACGAGCAGTACTTC. The chain joins TRBV3-1 to TRBJ2-7, with a weak D call TRBD1 (7 bases). V gave up 3 bases and J gave up 0 bases, with 12 bases separating them. Germline assignment: CDR1 LGHDT and CDR2 YNNKEL (reference sequence). The CDR3 has 15 amino acids.

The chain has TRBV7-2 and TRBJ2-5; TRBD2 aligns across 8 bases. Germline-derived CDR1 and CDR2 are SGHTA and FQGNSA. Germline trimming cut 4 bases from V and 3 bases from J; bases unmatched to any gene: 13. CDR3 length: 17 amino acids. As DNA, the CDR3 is TGTGCCAGCAGCTCCCAGGGTACCGGGGGGGCAGAAGAGACCCAGTACTTC. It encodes CASSSQGTGGAEETQYF. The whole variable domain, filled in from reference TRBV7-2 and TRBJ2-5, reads GAGVSQSPSNKVTEKGKDVELRCDPISGHTALYWYRQSLGQGLEFLIYFQGNSAPDKSGLPSDRFSAERTGGSVSTLTIQRTQQEDSAVYLCASSSQGTGGAEETQYFGPGTRLLVL.

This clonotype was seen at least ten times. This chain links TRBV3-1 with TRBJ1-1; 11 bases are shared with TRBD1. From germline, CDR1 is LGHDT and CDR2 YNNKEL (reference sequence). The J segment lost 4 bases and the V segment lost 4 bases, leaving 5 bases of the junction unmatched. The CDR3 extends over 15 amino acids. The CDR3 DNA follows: TGTGCCAGCAGCCCGCCCGGACAGGGGGCCACTGAAGCTTTCTTT. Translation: CASSPPGQGATEAFF.

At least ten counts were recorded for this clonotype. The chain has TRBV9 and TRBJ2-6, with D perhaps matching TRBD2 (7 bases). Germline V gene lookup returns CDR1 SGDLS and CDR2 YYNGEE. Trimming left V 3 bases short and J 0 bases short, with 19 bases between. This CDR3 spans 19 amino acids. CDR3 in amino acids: CASSEGGARAYSGANVLTF. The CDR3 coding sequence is TGTGCCAGCAGCGAGGGGGGGGCCCGAGCTTACTCTGGGGCCAACGTCCTGACTTTC.

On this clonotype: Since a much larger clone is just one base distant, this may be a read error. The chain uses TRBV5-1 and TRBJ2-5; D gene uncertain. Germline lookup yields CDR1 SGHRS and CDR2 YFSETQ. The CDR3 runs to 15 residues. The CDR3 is CAGSDVTYIGETQYF. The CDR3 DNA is TGCGCCGGCAGCGATGTGACCTACATTGGGGAGACCCAGTACTTC.

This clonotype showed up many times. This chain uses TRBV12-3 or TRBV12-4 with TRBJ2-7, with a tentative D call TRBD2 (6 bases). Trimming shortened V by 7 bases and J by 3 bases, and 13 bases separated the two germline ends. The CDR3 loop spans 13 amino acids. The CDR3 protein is CASTLGGGYEQYF. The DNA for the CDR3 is TGTGCCAGCACCCTCGGGGGAGGCTACGAGCAGTACTTC.

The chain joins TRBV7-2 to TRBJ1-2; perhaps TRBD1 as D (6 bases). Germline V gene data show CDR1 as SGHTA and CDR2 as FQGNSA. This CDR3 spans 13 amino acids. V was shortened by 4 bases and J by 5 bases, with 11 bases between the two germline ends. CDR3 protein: CASSSRGSYGYTF. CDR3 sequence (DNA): TGTGCCAGCAGCTCCAGGGGCAGTTATGGCTACACCTTC. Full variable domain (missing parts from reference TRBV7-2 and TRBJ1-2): GAGVSQSPSNKVTEKGKDVELRCDPISGHTALYWYRQSLGQGLEFLIYFQGNSAPDKSGLPSDRFSAERTGGSVSTLTIQRTQQEDSAVYLCASSSRGSYGYTFGSGTRLTVV.

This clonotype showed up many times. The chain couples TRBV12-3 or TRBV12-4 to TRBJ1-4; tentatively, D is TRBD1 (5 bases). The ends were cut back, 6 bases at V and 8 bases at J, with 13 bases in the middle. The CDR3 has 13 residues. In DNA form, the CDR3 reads TGTGCCAGCAGCCTTGCAGGGCACGAAAAACTGTTTTTT. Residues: CASSLAGHEKLFF.

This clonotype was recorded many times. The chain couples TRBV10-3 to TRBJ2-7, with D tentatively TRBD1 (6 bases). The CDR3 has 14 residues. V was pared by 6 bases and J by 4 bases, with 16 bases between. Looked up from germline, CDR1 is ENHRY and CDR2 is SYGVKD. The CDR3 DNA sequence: TGTGCCATCAGGGACGGGACAAGCAGGTACGAGCAGTACTTC. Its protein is CAIRDGTSRYEQYF.

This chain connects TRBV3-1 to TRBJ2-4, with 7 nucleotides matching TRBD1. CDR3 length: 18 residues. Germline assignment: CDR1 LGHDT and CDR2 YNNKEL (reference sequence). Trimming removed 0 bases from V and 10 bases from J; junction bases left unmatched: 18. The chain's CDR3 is CASSQDWGGQEVRGIQYF. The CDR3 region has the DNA TGTGCCAGCAGCCAAGATTGGGGCGGACAGGAGGTGCGTGGAATTCAGTACTTC.

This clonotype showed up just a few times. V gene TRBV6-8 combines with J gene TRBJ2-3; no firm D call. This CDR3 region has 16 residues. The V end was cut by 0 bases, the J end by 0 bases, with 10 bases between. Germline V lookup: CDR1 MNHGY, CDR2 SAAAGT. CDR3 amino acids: CASSYSLAASTDTQYF. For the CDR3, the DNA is TGTGCCAGCAGTTACTCGCTTGCGGCTAGCACAGATACGCAGTATTTT.

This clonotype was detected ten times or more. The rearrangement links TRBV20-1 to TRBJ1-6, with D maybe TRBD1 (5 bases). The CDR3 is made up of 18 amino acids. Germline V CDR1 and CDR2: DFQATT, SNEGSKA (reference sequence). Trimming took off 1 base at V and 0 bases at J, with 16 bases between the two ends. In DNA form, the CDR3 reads TGCAGTGCTAGAGTCGGGAGGGCAGGGAGCTCCTATAATTCACCCCTCCACTTT. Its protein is CSARVGRAGSSYNSPLHF.

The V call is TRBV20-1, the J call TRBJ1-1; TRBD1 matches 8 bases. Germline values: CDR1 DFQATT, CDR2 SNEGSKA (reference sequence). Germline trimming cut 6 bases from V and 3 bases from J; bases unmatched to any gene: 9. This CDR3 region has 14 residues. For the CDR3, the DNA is TGCAGTGCGTGGGCACAGGGGGGTGACACTGAAGCTTTCTTT. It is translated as CSAWAQGGDTEAFF.

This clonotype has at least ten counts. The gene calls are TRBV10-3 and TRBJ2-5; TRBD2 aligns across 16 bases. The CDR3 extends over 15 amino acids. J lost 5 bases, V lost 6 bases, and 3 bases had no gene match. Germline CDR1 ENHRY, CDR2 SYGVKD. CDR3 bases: TGTGCCATCAGGGGGACTAGCGGGGGGGTTGAGACCCAGTACTTC. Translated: CAIRGTSGGVETQYF.